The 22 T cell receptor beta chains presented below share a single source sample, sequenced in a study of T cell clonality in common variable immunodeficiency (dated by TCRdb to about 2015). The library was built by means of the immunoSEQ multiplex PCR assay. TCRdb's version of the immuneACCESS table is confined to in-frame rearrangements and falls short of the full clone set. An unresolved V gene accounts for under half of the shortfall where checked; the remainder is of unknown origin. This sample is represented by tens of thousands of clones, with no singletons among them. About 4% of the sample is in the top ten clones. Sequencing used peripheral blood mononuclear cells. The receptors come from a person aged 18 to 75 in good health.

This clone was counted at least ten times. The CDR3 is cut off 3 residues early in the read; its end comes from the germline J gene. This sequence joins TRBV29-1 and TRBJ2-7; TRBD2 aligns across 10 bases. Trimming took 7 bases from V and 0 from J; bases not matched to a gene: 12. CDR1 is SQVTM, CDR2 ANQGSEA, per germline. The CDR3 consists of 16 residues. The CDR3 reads CSAVLGLAGGSYEQYF. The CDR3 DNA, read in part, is TGCAGCGCCGTTCTCGGGTTAGCGGGGGGCTCCTACGAG.

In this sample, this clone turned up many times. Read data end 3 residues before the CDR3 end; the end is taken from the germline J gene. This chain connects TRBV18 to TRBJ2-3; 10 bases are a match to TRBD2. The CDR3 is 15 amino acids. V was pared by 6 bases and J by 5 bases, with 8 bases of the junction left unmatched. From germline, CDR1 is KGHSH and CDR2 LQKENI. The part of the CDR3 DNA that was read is TGTGCCAGCTCCCCGACTAGCGGGTTACGAGATACG. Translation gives CASSPTSGLRDT. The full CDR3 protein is CASSPTSGLRDTQYF. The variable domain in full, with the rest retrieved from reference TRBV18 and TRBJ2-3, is NAGVMQNPRHLVRRRGQEARLRCSPMKGHSHVYWYRQLPEEGLKFMVYLQKENIIDESGMPKERFSAEFPKEGPSILRIQQVVRGDSAAYFCASSPTSGLRDTQYFGPGTRLTVL.

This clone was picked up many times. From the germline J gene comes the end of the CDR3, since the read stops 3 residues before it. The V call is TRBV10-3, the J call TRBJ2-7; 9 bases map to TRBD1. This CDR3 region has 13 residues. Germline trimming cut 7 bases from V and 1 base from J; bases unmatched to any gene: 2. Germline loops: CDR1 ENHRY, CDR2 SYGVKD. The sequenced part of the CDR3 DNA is TGTGCCATCAAGGGACAGGGATCCTACGAG. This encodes CAIKGQGSYE. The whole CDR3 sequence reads CAIKGQGSYEQYF.

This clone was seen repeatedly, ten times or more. The CDR3 reads CASSRDTNYGYTF. The CDR3 bases that were read are TGTGCCAGCAGCAGGGACACCAACTATGGC. This rearrangement joins TRBV13 to TRBJ1-2, with D possibly being TRBD1 (6 bases). The read ends 3 residues shy of where the CDR3 ends; the end is completed using the germline J gene. The germline V and J ends were trimmed by 5 bases and 2 bases, with 9 bases remaining between them. The length of the CDR3 is 13 residues. Germline CDR1 is PRHDT and CDR2 is FYEKMQ (reference sequence).

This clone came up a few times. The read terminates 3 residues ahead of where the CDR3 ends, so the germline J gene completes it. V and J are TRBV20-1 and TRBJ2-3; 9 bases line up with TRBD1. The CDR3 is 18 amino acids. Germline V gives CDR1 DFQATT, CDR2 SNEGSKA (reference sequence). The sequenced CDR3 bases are TGCAGTGCTACTACCGGGACAGGGAGAATATATAGCAATCAGCCG. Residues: CSATTGTGRIYSNQP. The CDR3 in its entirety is CSATTGTGRIYSNQPQYF.

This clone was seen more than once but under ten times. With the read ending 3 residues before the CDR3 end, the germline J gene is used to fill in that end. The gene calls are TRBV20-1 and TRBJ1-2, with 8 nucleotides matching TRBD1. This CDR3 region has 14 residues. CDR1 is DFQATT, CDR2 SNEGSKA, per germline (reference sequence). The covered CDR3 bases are TGCAGTGCTAGCGAGGACAGGGTAAATTACGAC. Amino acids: CSASEDRVNYD. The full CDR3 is CSASEDRVNYDYTF.

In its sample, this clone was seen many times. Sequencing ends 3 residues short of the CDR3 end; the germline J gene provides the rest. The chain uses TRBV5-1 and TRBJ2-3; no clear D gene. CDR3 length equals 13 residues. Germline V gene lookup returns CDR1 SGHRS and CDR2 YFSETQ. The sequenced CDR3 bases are TGCGCCAGCAGCTTGGGAAGGCAAGAGACG. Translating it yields CASSLGRQET. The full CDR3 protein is CASSLGRQETQYF.

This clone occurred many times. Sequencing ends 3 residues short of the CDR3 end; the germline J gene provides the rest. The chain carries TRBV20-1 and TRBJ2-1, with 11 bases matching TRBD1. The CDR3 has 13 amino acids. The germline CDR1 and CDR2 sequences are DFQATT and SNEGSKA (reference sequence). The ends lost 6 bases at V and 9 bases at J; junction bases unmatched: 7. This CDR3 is CSAGTGGTIEQFF. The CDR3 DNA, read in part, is TGCAGTGCAGGGACAGGGGGGACAATTGAG.

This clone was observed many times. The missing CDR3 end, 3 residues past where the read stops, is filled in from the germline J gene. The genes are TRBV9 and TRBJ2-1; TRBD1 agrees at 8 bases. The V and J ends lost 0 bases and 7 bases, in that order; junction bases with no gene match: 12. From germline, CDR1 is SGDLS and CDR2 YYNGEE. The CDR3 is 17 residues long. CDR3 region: CASSVGAGGPLGNEQFF. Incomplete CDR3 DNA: TGTGCCAGCAGCGTAGGTGCAGGGGGCCCTTTGGGGAATGAG.

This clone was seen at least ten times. CDR3 DNA (partial): TGTGCCAGTACCGTCCTTGGGACAGGGGGCGGTCAGCCC. Protein: CASTVLGTGGGQP. In full, the CDR3 reads CASTVLGTGGGQPQHF. The V and J genes are TRBV19 and TRBJ1-5; 12 bases map to TRBD1. The read terminates 3 residues ahead of where the CDR3 ends, so the germline J gene completes it. V was clipped by 7 bases and J by 6 bases; unmatched bases: 10. Germline V CDR1 and CDR2: LNHDA, SQIVND (reference sequence). The CDR3 runs 16 residues.

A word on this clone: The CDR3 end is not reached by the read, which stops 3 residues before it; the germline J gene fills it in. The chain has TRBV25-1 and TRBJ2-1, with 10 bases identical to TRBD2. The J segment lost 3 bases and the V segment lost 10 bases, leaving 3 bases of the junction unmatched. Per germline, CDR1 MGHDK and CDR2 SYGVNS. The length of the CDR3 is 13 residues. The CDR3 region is CATLAGVYNEQFF. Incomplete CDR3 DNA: TGTGCCACCCTAGCGGGAGTCTACAATGAG.

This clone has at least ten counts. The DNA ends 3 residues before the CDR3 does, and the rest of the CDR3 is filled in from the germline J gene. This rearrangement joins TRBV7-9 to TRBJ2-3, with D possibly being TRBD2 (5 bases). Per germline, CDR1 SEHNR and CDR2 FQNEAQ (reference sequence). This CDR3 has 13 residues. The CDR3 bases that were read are TGTGCCAGCAGCTCACTAGGAAGGGAGACG. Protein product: CASSSLGRET. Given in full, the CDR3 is CASSSLGRETQYF.

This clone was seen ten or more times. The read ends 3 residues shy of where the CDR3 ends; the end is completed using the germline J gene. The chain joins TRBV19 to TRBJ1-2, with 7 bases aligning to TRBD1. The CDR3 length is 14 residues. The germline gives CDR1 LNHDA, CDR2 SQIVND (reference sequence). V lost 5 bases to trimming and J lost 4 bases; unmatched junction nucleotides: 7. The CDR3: CASSETGLAYGYTF. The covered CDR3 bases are TGTGCCAGTAGTGAGACAGGGCTGGCCTATGGC.

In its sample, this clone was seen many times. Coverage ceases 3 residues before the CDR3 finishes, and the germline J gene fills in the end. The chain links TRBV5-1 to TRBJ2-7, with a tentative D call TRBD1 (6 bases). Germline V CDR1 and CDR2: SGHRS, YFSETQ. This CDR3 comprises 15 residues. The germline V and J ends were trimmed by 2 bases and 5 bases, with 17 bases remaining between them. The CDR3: CASSLVPGTHNEQYF. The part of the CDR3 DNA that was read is TGCGCCAGCAGCTTAGTTCCCGGGACACACAACGAG. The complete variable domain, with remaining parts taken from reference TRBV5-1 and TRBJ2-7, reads KAGVTQTPRYLIKTRGQQVTLSCSPISGHRSVSWYQQTPGQGLQFLFEYFSETQRNKGNFPGRFSGRQFSNSRSEMNVSTLELGDSALYLCASSLVPGTHNEQYFGPGTRLTVT.

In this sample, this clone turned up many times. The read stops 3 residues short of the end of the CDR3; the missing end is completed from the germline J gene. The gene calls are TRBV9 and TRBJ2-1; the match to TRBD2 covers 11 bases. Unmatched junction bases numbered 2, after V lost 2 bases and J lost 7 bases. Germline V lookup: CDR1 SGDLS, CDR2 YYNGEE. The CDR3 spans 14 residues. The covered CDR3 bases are TGTGCCAGCAGCGTTAGCGGGGGGGCTAATGAG. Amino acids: CASSVSGGANE. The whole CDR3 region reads CASSVSGGANEQFF.

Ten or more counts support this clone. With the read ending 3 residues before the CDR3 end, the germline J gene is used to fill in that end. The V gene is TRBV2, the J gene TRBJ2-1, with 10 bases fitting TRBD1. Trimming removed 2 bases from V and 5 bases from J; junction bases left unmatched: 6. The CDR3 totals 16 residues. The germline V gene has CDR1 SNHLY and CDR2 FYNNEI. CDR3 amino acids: CASSEWVGTGDNEQFF. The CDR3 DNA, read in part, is TGTGCCAGCAGTGAATGGGTCGGGACAGGGGACAATGAG.

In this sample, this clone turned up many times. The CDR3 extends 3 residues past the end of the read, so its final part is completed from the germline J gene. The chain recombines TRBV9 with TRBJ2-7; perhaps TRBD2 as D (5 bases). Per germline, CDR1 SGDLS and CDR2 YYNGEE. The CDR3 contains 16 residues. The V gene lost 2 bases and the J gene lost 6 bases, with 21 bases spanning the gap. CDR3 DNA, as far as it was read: TGTGCCAGCAGCGTCCGGGGTACAGAGCTGACTGTCGAG. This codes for CASSVRGTELTVE. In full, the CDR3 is CASSVRGTELTVEQYF.

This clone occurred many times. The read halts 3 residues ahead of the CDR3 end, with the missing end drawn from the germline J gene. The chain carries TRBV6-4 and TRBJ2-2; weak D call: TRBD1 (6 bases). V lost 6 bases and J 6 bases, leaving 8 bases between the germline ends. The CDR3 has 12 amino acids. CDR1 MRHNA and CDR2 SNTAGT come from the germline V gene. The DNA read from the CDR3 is TGTGCCAGCAGCACAGGGCCCGGGGAG. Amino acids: CASSTGPGE. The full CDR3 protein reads CASSTGPGELFF.

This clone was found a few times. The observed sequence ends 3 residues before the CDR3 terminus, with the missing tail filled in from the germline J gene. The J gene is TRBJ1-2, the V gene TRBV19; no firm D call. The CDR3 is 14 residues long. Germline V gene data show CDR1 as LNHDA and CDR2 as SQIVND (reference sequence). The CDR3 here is CASSTRETIHDYTF. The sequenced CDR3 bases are TGTGCCAGTAGTACGCGGGAGACCATCCACGAC.

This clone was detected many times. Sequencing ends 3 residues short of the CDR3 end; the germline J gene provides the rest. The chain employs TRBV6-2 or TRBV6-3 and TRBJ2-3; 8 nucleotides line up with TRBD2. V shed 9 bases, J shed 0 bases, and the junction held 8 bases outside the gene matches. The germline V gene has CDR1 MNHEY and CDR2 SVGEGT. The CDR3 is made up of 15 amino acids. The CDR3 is CASRHGRGSTDTQYF. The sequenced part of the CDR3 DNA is TGTGCCAGTCGCCACGGGAGGGGTAGCACAGATACG.

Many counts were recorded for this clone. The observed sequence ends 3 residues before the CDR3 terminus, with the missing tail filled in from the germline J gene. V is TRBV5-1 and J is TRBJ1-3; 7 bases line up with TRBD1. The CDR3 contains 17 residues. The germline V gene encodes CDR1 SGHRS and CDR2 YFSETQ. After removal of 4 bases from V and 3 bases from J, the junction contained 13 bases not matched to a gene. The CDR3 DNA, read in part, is TGCGCCAGCAGCCCTTTGGTGGGACAGAGTAATGGAAACACC. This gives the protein CASSPLVGQSNGNT. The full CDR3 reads CASSPLVGQSNGNTIYF.

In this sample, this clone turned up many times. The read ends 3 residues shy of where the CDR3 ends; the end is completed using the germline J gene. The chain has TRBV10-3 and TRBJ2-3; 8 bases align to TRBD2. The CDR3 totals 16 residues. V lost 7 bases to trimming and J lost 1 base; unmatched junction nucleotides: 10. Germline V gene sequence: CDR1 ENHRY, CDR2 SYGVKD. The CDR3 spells CAITPSSGSGTDTQYF. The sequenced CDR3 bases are TGTGCCATCACCCCGTCGAGCGGGAGTGGCACAGATACG.